One sample yielded the 15 T cell receptor beta chains listed below, sequenced in a study of cytomegalovirus exposure and HLA in healthy donors. Primers: 60 Vbeta forward and 13 Jbeta reverse. Profiling relied on immunoSEQ multiplex PCR, and the TCRdb table lists in-frame clones only, not all of them. Found here are around 120,000 clones, 75% to 90% of them singletons; the top ten hold about 2.5%. Source material: PBMCs. These TCRs come from a man aged 25 to 45 in good health and CMV-seronegative.

V and J are TRBV28 and TRBJ2-5; 7 nucleotides line up with TRBD2. J was trimmed by 0 bases and V by 3 bases; bases with no gene match: 13. This CDR3 region has 18 residues. Germline CDR1 is MDHEN and CDR2 is SYDVKM. The CDR3 nucleotides are TGTGCCAGCAGTTTTCCCTGGGGAGGGGTAGCGGACCAAGAGACCCAGTACTTC. The encoded protein is CASSFPWGGVADQETQYF. Looking up the rest from reference TRBV28 and TRBJ2-5 gives the full variable domain: DVKVTQSSRYLVKRTGEKVFLECVQDMDHENMFWYRQDPGLGLRLIYFSYDVKMKEKGDIPEGYSVSREKKERFSLILESASTNQTSMYLCASSFPWGGVADQETQYFGPGTRLLVL.

This chain links TRBV7-6 with TRBJ2-7; TRBD2 aligns across 13 bases. The CDR3 has 14 amino acids. V trimming: 5 bases; J trimming: 4 bases; junction bases outside the gene matches: 2. Per the germline V gene, CDR1 is SGHVS and CDR2 is FNYEAQ. CDR3 coding DNA: TGTGCCAGCAGCCCGACTAGCGGGAGGTACGAGCAGTACTTC. It codes for CASSPTSGRYEQYF.

The table lists this clone with a few counts. The chain is built from TRBV10-3 and TRBJ2-7; TRBD2 agrees at 7 bases. After removal of 2 bases from V and 3 bases from J, the junction contained 4 bases not matched to a gene. The CDR3 consists of 14 residues. The germline V gene encodes CDR1 ENHRY and CDR2 SYGVKD. The CDR3 loop reads CAISEPRDYYEQYF. CDR3 DNA sequence: TGTGCCATCAGTGAGCCCCGGGACTACTACGAGCAGTACTTC.

The rearrangement uses TRBV7-2 and TRBJ2-5; no reliable D call. Germline values: CDR1 SGHTA, CDR2 FQGNSA. Between the trimmed V and J ends, which lost 5 bases and 4 bases, there was a span of 8 bases. The CDR3 runs to 12 residues. CDR3 sequence reads: CASSPTSETQYF. CDR3 DNA: TGTGCCAGCAGCCCTACTTCAGAGACCCAGTACTTC.

The rearrangement uses TRBV19 and TRBJ2-7; 11 bases agree with TRBD2. The junction had 8 bases not matched to a gene; V was cut back by 6 bases and J by 4 bases. The CDR3 is 15 amino acids. The germline gives CDR1 LNHDA, CDR2 SQIVND (reference sequence). The CDR3 reads CASSMLGLAVYEQYF. DNA of the CDR3: TGTGCCAGTAGCATGCTGGGACTAGCGGTTTACGAGCAGTACTTC.

The sample holds one count of this clone. The rearrangement links TRBV2 to TRBJ1-6; D not resolved. This CDR3 is 16 amino acids long. The germline gives CDR1 SNHLY, CDR2 FYNNEI. Trimming stripped 2 bases from V and 8 bases from J, with 16 bases between. Here the CDR3 reads CASSETRSTRDSPLHF. CDR3 DNA sequence: TGTGCCAGCAGTGAAACCAGGTCAACGAGAGATTCACCCCTCCACTTT.

V usage is TRBV5-1 and J usage is TRBJ1-1, with a weak D call TRBD1 (5 bases). The ends were cut back, 4 bases at V and 3 bases at J, with 10 bases in the middle. From germline, CDR1 is SGHRS and CDR2 YFSETQ. The CDR3 runs to 13 residues. The CDR3 loop is CASSDRSYTEAFF. DNA of the CDR3: TGCGCCAGCAGCGACAGAAGTTACACTGAAGCTTTCTTT.

This clone has a count of ten or more. The chain has TRBV2 and TRBJ2-7; possible D gene TRBD2, 7 bases. Germline CDR1 SNHLY, CDR2 FYNNEI. Trimming pared 2 bases from V and 3 bases from J, leaving 11 bases between. The CDR3 totals 14 residues. The CDR3 region has the DNA TGTGCCAGCAGTGAAAGGGGGAGGGTCTACGAGCAGTACTTC. Translating it yields CASSERGRVYEQYF.

Only a few counts were recorded for this clone. The CDR3 sequence: CASAGVIEKLFF. The DNA of the CDR3 is TGTGCCAGCGCAGGGGTAATCGAAAAACTGTTTTTT. The chain couples TRBV28 to TRBJ1-4; D is perhaps TRBD1 (6 bases). The germline V gene encodes CDR1 MDHEN and CDR2 SYDVKM. Deletions cut 8 bases from V and 8 bases from J, with 12 bases between. This CDR3 region has 12 residues.

The table lists this clone with a few counts. The V call is TRBV28, the J call TRBJ1-1; the D gene is possibly TRBD1 (6 bases). V shed 8 bases and J shed 5 bases, with 18 bases lying between them. CDR3 length equals 14 residues. Germline-derived CDR1 and CDR2 are MDHEN and SYDVKM. This CDR3 is CASRRGGGRTEAFF. The CDR3 nucleotides read TGTGCCAGCCGCAGGGGAGGGGGGCGTACTGAAGCTTTCTTT.

This clone was recorded a few times. Here the CDR3 reads CASSQDAAGRVNTEAFF. The CDR3 nucleotides are TGCGCCAGCAGCCAAGATGCGGCGGGACGGGTGAACACTGAAGCTTTCTTT. This rearrangement joins TRBV4-3 to TRBJ1-1; possible D gene TRBD1, 5 bases. Germline V gives CDR1 LGHNA, CDR2 YSLEER. The CDR3 contains 17 residues. Trimming took 0 bases from V and 0 from J, leaving 14 bases between them.

In DNA, the CDR3 is TGCGCCAGCAGTCAGCCCGGGAGAGGGGAGACCCAGTACTTC. It yields the protein CASSQPGRGETQYF. The chain uses TRBV23-1 and TRBJ2-5, with a tentative D call TRBD2 (6 bases). TRBV23-1 is marked as an open reading frame, function uncertain. This CDR3 spans 14 amino acids. Trimming pared 3 bases from V and 5 bases from J, leaving 13 bases between.

J is TRBJ1-2 and V is TRBV5-1; possible D gene TRBD1, 5 bases. V dropped 1 base and J dropped 5 bases, with 18 bases sitting between them. This CDR3 has 16 amino acids. Germline V gene data show CDR1 as SGHRS and CDR2 as YFSETQ. CDR3 nucleotide sequence: TGCGCCAGCAGCTTGCTCTTTGGTGACAGAGAGTATGGCTACACCTTC. Translated, it gives CASSLLFGDREYGYTF.

The chain recombines TRBV4-1 with TRBJ2-1, with 7 positions matching TRBD1. Unmatched junction bases numbered 5, after V lost 1 base and J lost 2 bases. CDR1 and CDR2 from the germline V gene are MGHRA and YSYEKL. The CDR3 runs 16 residues. CDR3 sequence reads: CASSQVYRGTYNEQFF. The CDR3 DNA reads as TGCGCCAGCAGCCAAGTATACAGGGGAACCTACAATGAGCAGTTCTTC.

CDR3 region: CAWSVLHEQFF. Written as DNA, the CDR3 is TGTGCCTGGAGTGTACTACATGAGCAGTTCTTC. This chain uses TRBV30 with TRBJ2-1; no reliable D call. Germline V lookup: CDR1 GTSNPN, CDR2 SVGIG (reference sequence). V was shortened by 0 bases and J by 8 bases, with 5 bases between the two germline ends. The CDR3 sequence is 11 residues long. The full variable domain, its missing parts supplied by reference TRBV30 and TRBJ2-1, is SQTIHQWPATLVQPVGSPLSLECTVEGTSNPNLYWYRQAAGRGLQLLFYSVGIGQISSEVPQNLSASRPQDRQFILSSKKLLLSDSGFYLCAWSVLHEQFFGPGTRLTVL.